These 21 T cell receptor beta chains share one sample of origin, sequenced in a study of blood T cell repertoires in COVID-19. Clones were read by immunoSEQ multiplex PCR, and TCRdb kept only the in-frame ones, dropping some. The table has about 270,000 clones, about nine tenths seen once. Specimen: PBMCs or T cells enriched from blood (not recorded which). The source of these receptors is a man aged 18-30 years who had recovered from COVID-19.

The chain links TRBV5-1 to TRBJ2-7, with 12 bases identical to TRBD2. Germline V gene data show CDR1 as SGHRS and CDR2 as YFSETQ. Trimming took 0 bases from V and 3 from J; bases not matched to a gene: 10. The CDR3 is 18 amino acids. Here the CDR3 DNA reads TGCGCCAGCAGCTTGGCGGCTAGCGGGAGGGCGTCATTCTACGAGCAGTACTTC. It codes for CASSLAASGRASFYEQYF.

The gene calls are TRBV11-2 and TRBJ1-1; 8 bases are shared with TRBD1. Germline V lookup: CDR1 SGHAT, CDR2 FQNNGV. The length of the CDR3 is 16 residues. The ends lost 1 base at V and 0 bases at J; junction bases unmatched: 4. CDR3 DNA sequence: TGTGCCAGCAGCTTAGTCGGGACAGGTATGAACACTGAAGCTTTCTTT. Protein: CASSLVGTGMNTEAFF.

The chain carries TRBV7-8 and TRBJ2-3, with 7 nucleotides matching TRBD1. V was clipped by 7 bases and J by 2 bases; unmatched bases: 3. CDR1 and CDR2 (germline): SGHVS, FQNEAQ. The CDR3 extends over 13 amino acids. The CDR3: CASTQGNTDTQYF. CDR3 sequence (DNA): TGTGCCAGCACACAGGGGAACACAGATACGCAGTATTTT.

This clone was seen only a few times. The chain is built from TRBV11-3 and TRBJ2-2; possibly TRBD1 for D (6 bases). The length of the CDR3 is 15 residues. In germline, CDR1 is SGHNT, CDR2 YENEEA. The ends were cut back, 10 bases at V and 2 bases at J, with 17 bases in the middle. The chain's CDR3 is CAINTGTLNTGELFF. As DNA, the CDR3 is TGTGCCATCAATACCGGGACACTCAACACCGGGGAGCTGTTTTTT. The full variable domain, with the rest looked up from reference TRBV11-3 and TRBJ2-2, is EAGVVQSPRYKIIEKKQPVAFWCNPISGHNTLYWYLQNLGQGPELLIRYENEEAVDDSQLPKDRFSAERLKGVDSTLKIQPAELGDSAVYLCAINTGTLNTGELFFGEGSRLTVL.

The chain employs TRBV29-1 and TRBJ1-2, with 7 bases aligning to TRBD1. Looked up from germline, CDR1 is SQVTM and CDR2 is ANQGSEA. Trimming cost V 7 bases and J 6 bases; bases outside gene matches: 11. CDR3 length equals 13 residues. In DNA, the CDR3 is TGCAGCGCCCGACGGACAGGCGGGGATGGCTACACCTTC. This codes for CSARRTGGDGYTF.

The V gene is TRBV5-1, the J gene TRBJ2-5; 7 nucleotides agree with TRBD1. After removal of 4 bases from V and 2 bases from J, the junction contained 11 bases not matched to a gene. The V gene's germline CDR1 is SGHRS and CDR2 YFSETQ. The CDR3 is made up of 16 amino acids. CDR3: CASSRQGWGNQETQYF. As DNA, the CDR3 is TGCGCCAGCAGCCGACAGGGCTGGGGGAATCAAGAGACCCAGTACTTC.

The gene calls are TRBV5-1 and TRBJ1-1, with TRBD1 matching 7 bases. CDR1 and CDR2 from the germline V gene are SGHRS and YFSETQ. The CDR3 sequence is 15 residues long. V was clipped by 4 bases and J by 4 bases; unmatched bases: 10. The CDR3 sequence is CASSAWTGRGTEAFF. The CDR3 DNA reads as TGCGCCAGCAGCGCCTGGACAGGCCGGGGCACTGAAGCTTTCTTT.

This rearrangement joins TRBV7-8 to TRBJ2-1, with 9 positions matching TRBD1. The germline V gene encodes CDR1 SGHVS and CDR2 FQNEAQ. The CDR3 spans 15 residues. V was pared by 4 bases and J by 5 bases, with 6 bases of the junction left unmatched. CDR3 loop: CASSSRDRANNEQFF. The CDR3 bases are TGTGCCAGCAGCTCCCGGGACAGGGCAAACAATGAGCAGTTCTTC.

V usage is TRBV6-1 and J usage is TRBJ2-3; D gene uncertain. The V end lost 3 bases, the J end lost 0 bases, and 7 bases lay between the germline ends. Per the germline V gene, CDR1 is MNHNS and CDR2 is SASEGT. The CDR3 totals 14 residues. The CDR3 region is CASSDFGSTDTQYF. The DNA for the CDR3 is TGTGCCAGCAGTGATTTCGGTAGCACAGATACGCAGTATTTT.

This clone was seen only a few times. The chain links TRBV12-5 to TRBJ1-1; D not resolved. This CDR3 contains 11 residues. Germline V gene lookup returns CDR1 LGHNT and CDR2 FRNRAP. Trimming took 5 bases from V and 3 from J, leaving 4 bases between them. The CDR3 region has the DNA TGTGCTAGTGGTCTCGACACTGAAGCTTTCTTT. Protein sequence: CASGLDTEAFF.

V is TRBV7-8 and J is TRBJ2-6; TRBD2 is a possible D gene (5 bases). Germline CDR1 is SGHVS and CDR2 is FQNEAQ. The V end was cut by 2 bases, the J end by 0 bases, with 14 bases between. This CDR3 has 18 amino acids. CDR3 region: CASSLLGSRGSGANVLTF. The CDR3 DNA follows: TGTGCCAGCAGCTTACTCGGAAGTCGGGGCTCTGGGGCCAACGTCCTGACTTTC. Based on the CDR3 plus reference TRBV7-8 and TRBJ2-6, the full variable domain is GAGVSQSPRYKVAKRGQDVALRCDPISGHVSLFWYQQALGQGPEFLTYFQNEAQLDKSGLPSDRFFAERPEGSVSTLKIQRTQQEDSAVYLCASSLLGSRGSGANVLTFGAGSRLTVL.

The table lists this clone with a few counts. The V and J genes are TRBV5-1 and TRBJ2-2; no firm D call. The CDR3 sequence is 11 residues long. CDR1 and CDR2 from the germline V gene are SGHRS and YFSETQ. The germline V and J ends were trimmed by 6 bases and 7 bases, with 7 bases remaining between them. The CDR3: CASTSFGELFF. CDR3 coding DNA: TGCGCCAGCACCTCTTTCGGGGAGCTGTTTTTT.

The chain recombines TRBV2 with TRBJ2-5, with a possible D match to TRBD2 (6 bases). The germline CDR1 and CDR2 sequences are SNHLY and FYNNEI. The CDR3 runs to 14 residues. V was cut by 2 bases and J by 0 bases, with 7 bases left in between. The CDR3 DNA follows: TGTGCCAGCAGTGAACGGGACTACCAAGAGACCCAGTACTTC. Its protein is CASSERDYQETQYF. The variable domain in full, completed from reference TRBV2 and TRBJ2-5, reads EPEVTQTPSHQVTQMGQEVILRCVPISNHLYFYWYRQILGQKVEFLVSFYNNEISEKSEIFDDQFSVERPDGSNFTLKIRSTKLEDSAMYFCASSERDYQETQYFGPGTRLLVL.

The chain recombines TRBV27 with TRBJ1-6; the match to TRBD1 covers 9 bases. J lost 8 bases, V lost 10 bases, and 6 bases had no gene match. The germline CDR1 and CDR2 sequences are MNHEY and SMNVEV (reference sequence). This CDR3 comprises 13 residues. CDR3 in DNA: TGTGCCAAAACAGGGGGCGCGGATTCACCCCTCCACTTT. Translating it yields CAKTGGADSPLHF.

The V and J genes are TRBV2 and TRBJ2-3, with TRBD2 identical over 10 bases. Looked up from germline, CDR1 is SNHLY and CDR2 is FYNNEI. J gave up 1 base and V 3 bases, and 10 bases lay outside the gene matches. The CDR3 extends over 18 amino acids. The CDR3 coding sequence is TGTGCCAGCAGTGATGGAGCGGGAGGGCCGTCGGGCACAGATACGCAGTATTTT. This translates into CASSDGAGGPSGTDTQYF.

The chain recombines TRBV30 with TRBJ1-5; tentatively, D is TRBD1 (6 bases). Trimming left V 1 base short and J 7 bases short, with 17 bases between. Germline CDR1 GTSNPN, CDR2 SVGIG (reference sequence). The CDR3 is 15 residues long. The CDR3 spells CAWSGGGSQGQPQHF. CDR3 DNA: TGTGCCTGGAGTGGGGGGGGCTCGCAGGGGCAGCCCCAGCATTTT.

This clone was picked up one time. The chain carries TRBV30 and TRBJ1-5; 7 bases map to TRBD1. V was pared by 0 bases and J by 2 bases, with 13 bases of the junction left unmatched. Looked up from germline, CDR1 is GTSNPN and CDR2 is SVGIG (reference sequence). This CDR3 comprises 18 residues. CDR3 in DNA: TGTGCCTGGAGTGTACGGTCAGGGGGGCTGCTCCGCAATCAGCCCCAGCATTTT. This sequence encodes CAWSVRSGGLLRNQPQHF. Supplemented by reference TRBV30 and TRBJ1-5, the full variable domain reads SQTIHQWPATLVQPVGSPLSLECTVEGTSNPNLYWYRQAAGRGLQLLFYSVGIGQISSEVPQNLSASRPQDRQFILSSKKLLLSDSGFYLCAWSVRSGGLLRNQPQHFGDGTRLSIL.

The rearrangement uses TRBV19 and TRBJ2-3; TRBD1 matches 12 bases. The germline CDR1 and CDR2 sequences are LNHDA and SQIVND (reference sequence). The CDR3 totals 16 residues. The ends lost 5 bases at V and 13 bases at J; junction bases unmatched: 16. The CDR3 protein is CASSPGQGALSFPKYF. As DNA, the CDR3 is TGTGCCAGTAGTCCGGGACAGGGGGCCCTGTCATTCCCGAAGTATTTT.

This chain joins TRBV4-1 and TRBJ1-6, with TRBD1 matching 7 bases. The germline CDR1 and CDR2 sequences are MGHRA and YSYEKL. CDR3 length equals 17 residues. V trimming: 1 base; J trimming: 7 bases; junction bases outside the gene matches: 10. This chain's CDR3 is CASSQVLTRDSNSPLHF. CDR3 bases: TGCGCCAGCAGCCAAGTTCTAACCCGGGACAGCAATTCACCCCTCCACTTT.

This clone showed up just a few times. CDR3 residues: CAWSFGLLSPLHF. As DNA, the CDR3 is TGTGCCTGGAGTTTCGGGTTGTTATCACCCCTCCACTTT. V gene TRBV30 combines with J gene TRBJ1-6; D gene unclear. The V gene lost 2 bases and the J gene lost 10 bases, with 12 bases spanning the gap. CDR3 size: 13 residues. Germline loops: CDR1 GTSNPN, CDR2 SVGIG (reference sequence).

The sample holds a few counts of this clone. The rearrangement links TRBV11-2 to TRBJ1-2; 7 bases fit TRBD1. V was clipped by 4 bases and J by 8 bases; unmatched bases: 10. This CDR3 spans 14 amino acids. From germline, CDR1 is SGHAT and CDR2 FQNNGV. The CDR3 loop reads CASSSGDSLGGYTF. The CDR3 DNA sequence: TGTGCCAGCAGCTCCGGGGACAGCCTGGGGGGCTACACCTTC. The full variable domain, with the rest looked up from reference TRBV11-2 and TRBJ1-2, is EAGVAQSPRYKIIEKRQSVAFWCNPISGHATLYWYQQILGQGPKLLIQFQNNGVVDDSQLPKDRFSAERLKGVDSTLKIQPAKLEDSAVYLCASSSGDSLGGYTFGSGTRLTVV.